This TCR beta chain was profiled in a study of low-dose radiotherapy and immunotherapy resistance in tumors. Study details: Members of Cohort 1 were treated with 0.5 Gy per fraction every 2 weeks. The prescribed total PTV dose was 6.5 Gy. With cycle 1 day 1 as the start, patients took oral aspirin 300 mg daily for four cycles. The 200 mg/m2 dose of intravenous cyclophosphamide was given every two weeks, one day before radiation and immunotherapy.

The sample's time point: after trial treatment. Stated treatment: LDRT plus nivolumab, ipilimumab, low-dose cyclophosphamide and aspirin (RACIN trial). Low-dose radiotherapy, low-dose cyclophosphamide, aspirin, ipilimumab and nivolumab were all given to the donors. Note on this clonotype: It may be a read error: a sequence one base away is much more abundant.

The V gene's germline CDR1 is MGHDK and CDR2 SYGVNS. Trimming at V came to 2 bases and at J to 5 bases, leaving 10 bases not matched to a gene. The CDR3 runs 16 residues. PCR amplification of the TCRs was performed with Phusion for approximately 20 PCR cycles, and it relied on a constant-region primer together with a V-primer adapter. Via MiXCR, TCRdb re-called the reads, giving one row per CDR3 protein. This sample carries roughly 50,000 distinct CDR3 sequences, roughly a third of them seen once, and the ten largest clones take 8% to 10%. The input for sequencing was PBMCs, taken after low-dose radiotherapy plus immunotherapy. The chain couples TRBV25-1 to TRBJ2-3; 7 positions match TRBD1. This clonotype was sampled from a male donor with rectosigmoid adenocarcinoma. The CDR3 protein is CASSETTGDWIDTQYF. DNA for the CDR3: TGTGCCAGCAGTGAAACCACAGGGGATTGGATAGATACGCAGTATTTT.